Included here is one TCR beta chain sequence, with context. Its antigen is as yet unknown. An end of the junction does not agree with germline; a read error may underlie this. Data came from immunoSEQ multiplex PCR; TCRdb stores just in-frame clones and leaves some out. This table has tens of thousands of clones, approximately 80% appearing once. This specimen belongs to a study of OX40 agonist ivuxolimab in advanced cancers. In the study overall: Three partial responders included one hepatocellular carcinoma patient and two cutaneous melanoma patients.

This CDR3 contains 17 residues. CDR1 SGHTA and CDR2 FQGNSA come from the germline V gene. Overall study findings and caveats: Dose levels from 0.1 to 3.0 mg/kg saw CD4+ and CD8+ blood T cells expand clonally by week 6.

Sample: CD4+ or CD8+ T cells sorted from blood, taken in a trial of the OX40 agonist ivuxolimab. This TCR was recovered from an adult with an advanced solid tumor such as melanoma, head and neck, liver or kidney cancer. The chain joins TRBV7-2 to TRBJ2-5, with 16 bases matching TRBD2. CDR3 sequence: CAEAAGTSGRAWETQYF. CDR3 nucleotides: TGCGCCGAAGCTGCGGGGACTAGCGGGAGGGCCTGGGAGACCCAGTACTTC. Looking up the rest from reference TRBV7-2 and TRBJ2-5 gives the full variable domain: GAGVSQSPSNKVTEKGKDVELRCDPISGHTALYWYRQSLGQGLEFLIYFQGNSAPDKSGLPSDRFSAERTGGSVSTLTIQRTQQEDSAVYLCAEAAGTSGRAWETQYFGPGTRLLVL.